This note documents a single T cell receptor (beta chain) sequence. Reverse transcription of approximately 0.55 ug total RNA with a constant-region primer produced TCR beta cDNA. ARM-PCR was slightly modified, and three nested multiplex PCR rounds with it gave rise to the TCR beta libraries. Both of the initial two PCR rounds ran for 10 cycles and employed TRBV1-TRBV30 forward primers alongside a C-beta reverse primer. MiXCR, run by TCRdb on the multiplex PCR reads, gives a single entry per CDR3 protein. Counted here are under 200,000 distinct CDR3 sequences, less than 70% occurring once; the ten biggest clones make up roughly 7%. This sample was included in a study of tumor-infiltrating lymphocytes in primary liver carcinoma. Study overall: Surgery removed the patients' primary liver carcinoma.

RNA was extracted from whole blood without cell sorting, alongside germline DNA. Trimming pared 10 bases from V and 10 bases from J, leaving 22 bases between. The CDR3 covers 13 residues. Germline V gene data show CDR1 as SGHAT and CDR2 as FQNNGV. V usage is TRBV11-2 and J usage is TRBJ1-2; a possible D gene is TRBD1 (6 bases). The sample comprised peripheral blood. This TCR came from an older woman with primary liver carcinoma and hepatitis B virus infection. This chain's CDR3 is CANGLDQGTTYTF. In DNA form, the CDR3 reads TGTGCCAACGGCTTAGATCAGGGGACAACCTACACCTTC.